This T cell receptor (beta chain) was sequenced in a study of CD8 T cells in Susac syndrome. Study-level background: Each patient with Susac syndrome, at the time of blood draw, was therapy-naive, on corticosteroids, or on intravenous immunoglobulin alone.

Sequencing of TCR beta, carried out with a high-throughput approach, was applied to CD8+ and CD4+ T cells from the blood. Reverse transcription of about 0.45 to 1 ug RNA was carried out with random hexamers. MiXCR, run by TCRdb on the immunoSEQ multiplex PCR reads, gives a single entry per CDR3 protein. The sample carries about 80,000 distinct CDR3 sequences, about 95% recorded once. From germline, CDR1 is LNHDA and CDR2 SQIVND (reference sequence). J was trimmed by 5 bases and V by 3 bases; bases with no gene match: 9. There are 15 residues in the CDR3. The chain carries TRBV19 and TRBJ2-7; 8 nucleotides line up with TRBD1. The origin of this receptor is a human donor with Susac syndrome. The material sequenced was CD8+ T cells from PBMCs. The CDR3 here is CASSITGGSFNEQYF. The CDR3 DNA is TGTGCCAGTAGTATTACAGGGGGAAGTTTCAACGAGCAGTACTTC.